Below are 27 T cell receptor beta chains sequenced from a single sample in a study of response to subunit inactivated influenza vaccine. MiXCR, run by TCRdb on the RT-PCR reads, gives a single entry per CDR3 protein. This table holds more than 200,000 distinct CDR3 sequences, 10% to 15% found once. The material sequenced was non-naive T cells sorted from PBMCs, taken roughly 15 days before vaccination. These TCRs come from a man over 45 who received an inactivated influenza vaccine.

Details on this clonotype: An end of the junction does not agree with germline; a read error may underlie this. The V gene is TRBV5-1, the J gene TRBJ2-7; possible D gene TRBD1, 6 bases. Germline V gene lookup returns CDR1 SGHRS and CDR2 YFSETQ. The length of the CDR3 is 12 residues. The CDR3 region is CASSQEQGPKLF. CDR3 nucleotide sequence: TGCGCCAGCAGCCAAGAACAGGGCCCGAAGCTCTTC.

The V and J genes are TRBV27 and TRBJ2-7; 7 bases are shared with TRBD2. V shed 1 base and J 0 bases; nucleotides not matched to a gene: 3. The CDR3 consists of 15 residues. Germline lookup yields CDR1 MNHEY and CDR2 SMNVEV (reference sequence). The CDR3 reads CASSLWASGSYEQYF. For the CDR3, the DNA is TGTGCCAGCAGTTTATGGGCTAGCGGCTCCTACGAGCAGTACTTC.

This clonotype was picked up a small number of times. The junction departs from germline at one end; a sequencing error may be responsible. The chain combines TRBV12-3 or TRBV12-4 with TRBJ2-4; the D gene is possibly TRBD2 (5 bases). The CDR3 length is 18 residues. CDR3 DNA: TGTGCCTGCAGCCCGGGATTGGTTGGAGTTGGAACCAAAAACATTCAGTACTTC. Protein sequence: CACSPGLVGVGTKNIQYF.

This clonotype was seen only a few times. The genes are TRBV7-2 and TRBJ1-5; 8 bases are shared with TRBD1. Per germline, CDR1 SGHTA and CDR2 FQGNSA. After removal of 5 bases from V and 6 bases from J, the junction contained 3 bases not matched to a gene. This CDR3 region has 13 residues. CDR3 in amino acids: CASSQQGGQPQHF. The CDR3 DNA reads TGTGCCAGCAGCCAACAGGGGGGTCAGCCCCAGCATTTT.

This clonotype has ten or more counts. The gene calls are TRBV12-3 or TRBV12-4 and TRBJ2-5, with a possible D match to TRBD2 (6 bases). This CDR3 has 17 residues. V was shortened by 2 bases and J by 1 base, with 17 bases between the two germline ends. CDR3 sequence: CASSLSIFRRGQETQYF. For the CDR3, the DNA is TGTGCCAGCAGTTTAAGTATATTCCGGAGGGGCCAAGAGACCCAGTACTTC.

This clonotype has at least ten counts. The chain is built from TRBV29-1 and TRBJ2-1; 13 bases align to TRBD2. The ends lost 4 bases at V and 7 bases at J; junction bases unmatched: 4. Germline V gives CDR1 SQVTM, CDR2 ANQGSEA. The CDR3 has 14 amino acids. The chain's CDR3 is CSVVGLAGVNEQFF. The CDR3 DNA sequence: TGCAGCGTTGTTGGACTAGCGGGGGTGAATGAGCAGTTCTTC.

This rearrangement joins TRBV5-6 to TRBJ2-2, with TRBD1 matching over 8 bases. Germline trimming cut 4 bases from V and 1 base from J; bases unmatched to any gene: 3. CDR1 SGHDT and CDR2 YYEEEE come from the germline V gene. The CDR3 contains 15 residues. As DNA, the CDR3 is TGTGCCAGCAGCAGGGACAGGAGGAACACCGGGGAGCTGTTTTTT. This encodes CASSRDRRNTGELFF.

CDR3 bases: TGTGCCATAAGGTTGTCGCAGGGCCGTCACACTGAAGCTTTCTTT. It is translated as CAIRLSQGRHTEAFF. V is TRBV10-3 and J is TRBJ1-1, with a tentative D call TRBD1 (5 bases). The V end lost 9 bases, the J end lost 3 bases, and 20 bases lay between the germline ends. Germline assignment: CDR1 ENHRY and CDR2 SYGVKD. This CDR3 has 15 amino acids.

This clonotype was recorded once. The gene calls are TRBV24-1 and TRBJ2-3; 11 positions match TRBD2. The germline V gene has CDR1 KGHDR and CDR2 SFDVKD. The V and J ends lost 4 bases and 0 bases, in that order; junction bases with no gene match: 8. The CDR3 extends over 18 amino acids. The CDR3 region is CATSDRSGRAVSTDTQYF. CDR3 bases: TGTGCCACCAGTGACCGTAGCGGGAGGGCTGTAAGCACAGATACGCAGTATTTT.

This clonotype was seen more than once but under ten times. The rearrangement joins TRBV6-1 to TRBJ1-6; maybe TRBD1 (5 bases). V was trimmed by 8 bases and J by 7 bases, leaving 12 bases between them. Germline-derived CDR1 and CDR2 are MNHNS and SASEGT. This CDR3 comprises 13 residues. The CDR3: CASSGGGNSPLHF. CDR3 bases: TGTGCCAGCTCCGGGGGAGGGAATTCACCCCTCCACTTT.

This clonotype showed up just a few times. The V call is TRBV10-2, the J call TRBJ1-5, with no clear D. The CDR3 length is 12 residues. V gave up 2 bases and J gave up 8 bases, with 7 bases separating them. The germline gives CDR1 WSHSY, CDR2 SAAADI. This chain's CDR3 is CASSEGLEPQHF. The CDR3, as DNA: TGCGCCAGCAGTGAGGGGCTGGAGCCCCAGCATTTT.

This clonotype has just a few counts. V and J are TRBV5-1 and TRBJ2-5; possible D gene TRBD1, 6 bases. The CDR3 contains 16 residues. Germline loops: CDR1 SGHRS, CDR2 YFSETQ. V lost 1 base and J 5 bases, leaving 18 bases between the germline ends. The chain's CDR3 is CASSLQSVGARETQYF. CDR3 coding DNA: TGCGCCAGCAGCTTGCAGAGTGTGGGGGCCCGGGAGACCCAGTACTTC.

The chain carries TRBV3-1 and TRBJ2-4; TRBD2 agrees at 10 bases. V gave up 10 bases and J gave up 6 bases; unmatched junction bases: 18. Looked up from germline, CDR1 is LGHDT and CDR2 is YNNKEL (reference sequence). The CDR3 spans 17 residues. The CDR3 region has the DNA TGTGCCACCTCCCAAGATTGGGCGGTAGCGGGGGGAAACATTCAGTACTTC. This translates into CATSQDWAVAGGNIQYF.

The chain couples TRBV28 to TRBJ2-2; D uncertain. V shed 2 bases and J shed 5 bases, with 6 bases lying between them. Germline CDR1 is MDHEN and CDR2 is SYDVKM. CDR3 length equals 13 residues. CDR3 in amino acids: CASSLSPTGELFF. CDR3 nucleotide sequence: TGTGCCAGCAGTTTAAGTCCAACCGGGGAGCTGTTTTTT.

This clonotype was detected only a few times. The rearrangement links TRBV5-5 to TRBJ2-5; 8 bases agree with TRBD2. The length of the CDR3 is 15 residues. V trimming: 4 bases; J trimming: 2 bases; junction bases outside the gene matches: 7. Germline V gene lookup returns CDR1 SGHKS and CDR2 YYEKEE (reference sequence). CDR3 DNA: TGTGCCAGCAGCATGGGCGGGGGGACACAAGAGACCCAGTACTTC. Translated, it gives CASSMGGGTQETQYF.

This clonotype was observed a few times. The rearrangement joins TRBV5-1 to TRBJ2-5; D not certain. V lost 0 bases and J 5 bases, leaving 11 bases between the germline ends. CDR1 is SGHRS and CDR2 is YFSETQ in the germline V gene. CDR3 length equals 14 residues. CDR3 amino acids: CASSLVPELETQYF. CDR3 bases: TGCGCCAGCAGCTTGGTCCCTGAGTTGGAGACCCAGTACTTC.

The chain combines TRBV11-1 with TRBJ2-1; TRBD2 might be the D (7 bases). V was trimmed by 6 bases and J by 6 bases, leaving 15 bases between them. This CDR3 is 14 amino acids long. Germline CDR1 SGHAT, CDR2 FQDESV (reference sequence). DNA of the CDR3: TGTGCCAGCAGGGGGGGCGGGGGATCCAATGAGCAGTTCTTC. It yields the protein CASRGGGGSNEQFF.

Of note for this clonotype: Germline is not matched at one junction end, which may reflect a read error. The V gene is TRBV6-5, the J gene TRBJ2-1; D call uncertain. Germline-derived CDR1 and CDR2 are MNHEY and SVGAGI. The CDR3 has 13 amino acids. In DNA form, the CDR3 reads TGTGCCAGCAGTTCGGACCTTTACAATGAGCAGTTATTC. It encodes CASSSDLYNEQLF.

This clonotype has more than one count but fewer than ten. The V gene is TRBV7-2, the J gene TRBJ1-4; D is unclear. Germline CDR1 SGHTA, CDR2 FQGNSA. Between the trimmed V and J ends, which lost 2 bases and 5 bases, there was a span of 9 bases. The CDR3 consists of 14 residues. The CDR3 sequence is CASSLSYSNEKLFF. The DNA for the CDR3 is TGTGCCAGCAGCTTATCCTACAGCAATGAAAAACTGTTTTTT.

This clonotype was counted only a few times. A read error may produce the germline difference seen at one junction end. The rearrangement links TRBV7-9 to TRBJ2-3; 8 nucleotides match TRBD2. The germline V gene has CDR1 SEHNR and CDR2 FQNEAQ (reference sequence). The CDR3 contains 16 residues. CDR3: CANSFQRESGTDTQYF. CDR3 DNA: TGTGCCAACAGCTTCCAGCGGGAGTCCGGCACAGATACGCAGTATTTT.

This clonotype has only a few counts. The chain has TRBV24-1 and TRBJ2-3; 7 positions agree with TRBD2. CDR1 is KGHDR, CDR2 SFDVKD, per germline. The CDR3 extends over 15 amino acids. The V gene end was trimmed by 3 bases and the J gene end by 3 bases; junction bases not matched to a gene: 5. The CDR3 DNA follows: TGTGCCACCAGTGATACAGCGGGGATAACAGATACGCAGTATTTT. It is translated as CATSDTAGITDTQYF.

The chain uses TRBV3-1 and TRBJ2-7, with D perhaps TRBD1 or TRBD2 (5 bases each). CDR1 and CDR2 (germline): LGHDT, YNNKEL (reference sequence). The CDR3 is 13 residues long. Trimming left V 4 bases short and J 6 bases short, with 13 bases between. This CDR3 reads CASSPRMGVEQYF. DNA for the CDR3: TGTGCCAGCAGCCCAAGGATGGGGGTCGAGCAGTACTTC.

This clonotype was seen ten or more times. V usage is TRBV5-1 and J usage is TRBJ2-1; TRBD2 aligns across 9 bases. Germline CDR1 SGHRS, CDR2 YFSETQ. Losses at the gene ends were 0 bases for V and 7 bases for J; bases not matched to a gene: 2. The CDR3 is 14 amino acids. As DNA, the CDR3 is TGCGCCAGCAGCTTGGAACTAGCGGGTAATGAGCAGTTCTTC. It is translated as CASSLELAGNEQFF.

Concerning this clonotype: Mismatch with germline at one junction end may stem from a read error. This chain joins TRBV14 and TRBJ2-3; D call uncertain. There are 14 residues in the CDR3. Germline V lookup: CDR1 SGHDN, CDR2 FVKESK. In DNA, the CDR3 is TGTGCCAGCAGCCATTCGGCTGTTGGTGGTACGCGGTATTTT. It translates to CASSHSAVGGTRYF.

The chain joins TRBV4-3 to TRBJ2-1; 13 bases map to TRBD2. CDR3 length: 19 residues. CDR1 and CDR2 from the germline V gene are LGHNA and YSLEER. J was trimmed by 1 base and V by 0 bases; bases with no gene match: 6. The CDR3 DNA reads TGCGCCAGCAGCCAAGAACTAGCGGGGGGGTTCTATTCCTACAATGAGCAGTTCTTC. This sequence encodes CASSQELAGGFYSYNEQFF.

In the case of this clonotype: One end of the junction varies from germline; a read error may be responsible. The V gene is TRBV20-1, the J gene TRBJ2-7; 14 nucleotides align to TRBD2. This CDR3 is 15 amino acids long. Germline loops: CDR1 DFQATT, CDR2 SNEGSKA (reference sequence). CDR3 loop: CSVRRTSGRTFEQYF. The CDR3 DNA is TGCAGTGTTAGACGGACTAGCGGGAGGACGTTCGAGCAGTACTTC.

At least ten counts were recorded for this clonotype. The rearrangement links TRBV20-1 to TRBJ1-1, with D maybe TRBD1 (6 bases). The V and J ends lost 3 bases and 3 bases respectively, with 8 bases between them. The CDR3 extends over 12 amino acids. CDR1 DFQATT and CDR2 SNEGSKA come from the germline V gene (reference sequence). This CDR3 is CSASWGHTEAFF. CDR3 DNA sequence: TGCAGTGCTAGCTGGGGGCACACTGAAGCTTTCTTT.